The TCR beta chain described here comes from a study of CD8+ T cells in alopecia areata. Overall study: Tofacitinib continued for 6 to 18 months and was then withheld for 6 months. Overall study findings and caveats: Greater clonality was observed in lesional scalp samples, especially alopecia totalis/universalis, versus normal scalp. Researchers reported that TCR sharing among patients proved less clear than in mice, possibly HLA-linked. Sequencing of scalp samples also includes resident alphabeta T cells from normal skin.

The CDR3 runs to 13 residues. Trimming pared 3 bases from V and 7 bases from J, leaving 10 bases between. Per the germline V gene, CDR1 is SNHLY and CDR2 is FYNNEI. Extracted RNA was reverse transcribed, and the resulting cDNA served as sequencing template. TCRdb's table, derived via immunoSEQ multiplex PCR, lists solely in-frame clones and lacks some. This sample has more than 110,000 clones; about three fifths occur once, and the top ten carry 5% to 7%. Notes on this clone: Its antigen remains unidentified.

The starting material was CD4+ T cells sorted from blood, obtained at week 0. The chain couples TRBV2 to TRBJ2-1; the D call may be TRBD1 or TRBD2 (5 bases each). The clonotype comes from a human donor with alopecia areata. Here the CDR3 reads CASSEFEGNEQFF. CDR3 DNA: TGTGCCAGCAGTGAGTTTGAGGGGAATGAGCAGTTCTTC.